Listed below are T cell receptor beta chains from one sample, sequenced in a study of cytomegalovirus exposure and HLA in healthy donors. Libraries were prepared by immunoSEQ multiplex PCR; TCRdb keeps only in-frame clonotypes and omits some of them. The ten top clones account for roughly an eighth, within a sample of about 77,000 clones. Material: PBMCs. Receptors originate from a man in his fifties or sixties in good health and CMV-seropositive. CDR3s include the opening cysteine and the closing phenylalanine or tryptophan. A D gene is named only where the DNA matches it firmly.

j_call v_call d_call cdr3_nt cdr3_aa
TRBJ2-5 TRBV5-1 . TGCGCCAGCAGCTTGAGAAGCGTTGGCGGCCCAGAGACCCAGTACTTC CASSLRSVGGPETQYF
TRBJ2-7 TRBV5-1 . TGCGCCAGCAGCTTGGATCGGGTCACCTACGAGCAGTACTTC CASSLDRVTYEQYF
TRBJ1-1 TRBV4-1 . TGCGCCAGCAGCAGAGACATGAACACTGAAGCTTTCTTT CASSRDMNTEAFF
TRBJ2-5 TRBV18 . TGTGCCAGCTCACCCTATGGGGGCGTACAACAAGAGACCCAGTACTTC CASSPYGGVQQETQYF
TRBJ1-5 TRBV11-2 . TGTGCCAGCAGCCCCGAACCGACAGGCGCAGTGGGTCAGCCCCAGCATTTT CASSPEPTGAVGQPQHF
TRBJ1-1 TRBV7-8 . TGTGCCAGCAGCTTAGCTATCCGGGGGAGCACTGAAGCTTTCTTT CASSLAIRGSTEAFF
TRBJ2-5 TRBV19 . TGTGCCAGTACCTTCAGCACGGGGGTGGAGACCCAGTACTTC CASTFSTGVETQYF
TRBJ2-1 TRBV4-1 . TGCGCCAGCAGCCAAGAACAGAGGGCCACCAATGAGCAGTTCTTC CASSQEQRATNEQFF
TRBJ2-6 TRBV18 . TGTGCCAGCTCACCTTACACGTCTGGGGCCAACGTCCTGACTTTC CASSPYTSGANVLTF
TRBJ1-2 TRBV29-1 . TGCAGCGTTGAAAAGCAGGGGCGCGCATTGTATGGCTACACCTTC CSVEKQGRALYGYTF
TRBJ2-7 TRBV6-5 TRBD1 TGTGCCAGCAGTTACTCGGACAGGCCACGCTCCTACGAGCAGTACTTC CASSYSDRPRSYEQYF
TRBJ2-1 TRBV13 . TGTGCCAGCAGCCGACAGTCCCGGACGGTTCACAATGAGCAGTTCTTC CASSRQSRTVHNEQFF
TRBJ2-2 TRBV7-2 TRBD1 TGTGCCAGCAGCCCCCAGACAGGGGTCACCGGGGAGCTGTTTTTT CASSPQTGVTGELFF
TRBJ2-2 TRBV5-1 TRBD2 TGCGCCAGCAGCATCCGTAGCGGGGACACCGGGGAGCTGTTTTTT CASSIRSGDTGELFF
TRBJ1-1 TRBV4-1 . TGCGCCAGCAGCCAAGAGGGAGATGAAGCTTTCTTT CASSQEGDEAFF